The 20 T cell receptor beta chains below all came from one sample that was sequenced in a study of molecular identifiers for immune sequencing clone quantification. TCRdb re-called the PCR reads through MiXCR, storing one row per CDR3 protein. The profile shows more than 70,000 distinct CDR3 sequences, around a fifth of them singletons. The material sequenced was naive CD8+ T cells from blood, with Jurkat cell RNA spiked in. The subset was: FACS-sorted CD8+CD4-CCR7+CD45RA+ naive T cells. The receptors originated from a human donor in good health. Some libraries in this study had Jurkat cell RNA spiked in.

This clonotype was seen only a few times. CDR3 DNA sequence: TGTGCCAGCAGCTCCAGCGGGACAGGGAATGGAATGCGCTATGGCTACACCTTC. Its protein is CASSSSGTGNGMRYGYTF. The chain links TRBV7-9 to TRBJ1-2; 9 nucleotides agree with TRBD1. From germline, CDR1 is SEHNR and CDR2 FQNEAQ (reference sequence). V was clipped by 4 bases and J by 4 bases; unmatched bases: 16. The CDR3 extends over 18 amino acids.

This clonotype was seen once. Just one base apart from a much larger clone, this may be a read error. The V call is TRBV6-2 or TRBV6-3, the J call TRBJ2-7; D call uncertain. This CDR3 comprises 13 residues. The germline CDR1 and CDR2 sequences are MNHEY and SVGEGT. The CDR3 is CVSSPGAAYEQYF. CDR3 coding DNA: TGTGTCAGCAGCCCCGGAGCAGCCTACGAGCAGTACTTC.

The DNA of the CDR3 is TGTGCCAGCAGTTTTGGGCGGGACAGGGCCTACGAGCAGTACTTC. It specifies CASSFGRDRAYEQYF. This chain links TRBV27 with TRBJ2-7; 9 bases agree with TRBD1. With 3 bases clipped from V and 2 bases from J, the junction kept 5 bases outside the gene matches. This CDR3 is 15 amino acids long. Germline lookup yields CDR1 MNHEY and CDR2 SMNVEV (reference sequence).

The chain couples TRBV6-5 to TRBJ2-7; 9 nucleotides agree with TRBD1. The CDR3 spans 16 residues. The germline gives CDR1 MNHEY, CDR2 SVGAGI. V dropped 0 bases and J dropped 2; count of bases not matched to a gene: 5. CDR3 DNA sequence: TGTGCCAGCAGTTACTCGGCACAGGGGGCTCCCTACGAGCAGTACTTC. Translation gives CASSYSAQGAPYEQYF.

This clonotype was recorded many times. The chain uses TRBV7-9 and TRBJ1-4; possibly TRBD1 for D (5 bases). Trimming shortened V by 5 bases and J by 6 bases, and 13 bases separated the two germline ends. The CDR3 contains 14 residues. Germline assignment: CDR1 SEHNR and CDR2 FQNEAQ (reference sequence). CDR3 nucleotides: TGTGCCAGCAGCGCGACCCCGGGGGATGAAAAACTGTTTTTT. This sequence encodes CASSATPGDEKLFF.

This clonotype was seen only a few times. The chain has TRBV19 and TRBJ2-1, with 8 bases that match TRBD1. V dropped 1 base and J dropped 16; count of bases not matched to a gene: 3. The CDR3 consists of 11 residues. CDR1 is LNHDA, CDR2 SQIVND, per germline (reference sequence). Written as DNA, the CDR3 is TGTGCCAGTAGTATAGGCAGGGGGCACTTCTTC. Protein product: CASSIGRGHFF.

This chain joins TRBV10-3 and TRBJ2-7, with D possibly matching TRBD1 (5 bases). The V gene lost 2 bases and the J gene lost 2 bases, with 16 bases spanning the gap. The CDR3 covers 16 residues. The germline V gene has CDR1 ENHRY and CDR2 SYGVKD. The CDR3: CAISEIVTDRPYEQYF. Written as DNA, the CDR3 is TGTGCCATCAGTGAGATAGTGACAGACAGACCCTACGAGCAGTACTTC.

The chain combines TRBV19 with TRBJ2-2; D is unresolved. Germline loops: CDR1 LNHDA, CDR2 SQIVND (reference sequence). V was cut by 3 bases and J by 6 bases, with 2 bases left in between. This CDR3 is 11 amino acids long. CDR3 amino acids: CASSIPGELFF. Written as DNA, the CDR3 is TGTGCCAGTAGTATCCCCGGGGAGCTGTTTTTT. The full variable domain, in which reference TRBV19 and TRBJ2-2 provide the parts outside the CDR3, is DGGITQSPKYLFRKEGQNVTLSCEQNLNHDAMYWYRQDPGQGLRLIYYSQIVNDFQKGDIAEGYSVSREKKESFPLTVTSAQKNPTAFYLCASSIPGELFFGEGSRLTVL.

This clonotype was found many times. The chain links TRBV9 to TRBJ1-1; possibly TRBD1 for D (6 bases). The CDR3 is 15 residues long. Germline values: CDR1 SGDLS, CDR2 YYNGEE. Deletions cut 0 bases from V and 4 bases from J, with 13 bases between. The DNA for the CDR3 is TGTGCCAGCAGCGTAGGCGGAGGGGGTCTCACTGAAGCTTTCTTT. Its translation is CASSVGGGGLTEAFF.

The table lists this clonotype with a few counts. Written as DNA, the CDR3 is TGTGCCAGCAGCTTTTCTGAGGGGTCCTACGAGCAGTACTTC. Translated, it gives CASSFSEGSYEQYF. The chain recombines TRBV5-5 with TRBJ2-7; D tentatively fits TRBD1 or TRBD2 (5 bases each). In germline, CDR1 is SGHKS, CDR2 YYEKEE (reference sequence). This CDR3 spans 14 amino acids. V was trimmed by 2 bases and J by 1 base, leaving 10 bases between them.

This clonotype was found many times. J is TRBJ2-7 and V is TRBV27; weak D call: TRBD1 (5 bases). This CDR3 spans 12 amino acids. The V end lost 6 bases, the J end lost 3 bases, and 9 bases lay between the germline ends. In germline, CDR1 is MNHEY, CDR2 SMNVEV (reference sequence). The CDR3 protein is CASRTDSYEQYF. The CDR3 region has the DNA TGTGCCAGCAGAACCGACAGCTACGAGCAGTACTTC.

The chain has TRBV21-1 and TRBJ1-6; the D call in the table, TRBD1, was not verified against the DNA. TRBV21-1 counts as a pseudogene. The CDR3 covers 20 residues. The CDR3 DNA follows: TGTGCCAGCAGCAAACCGCTGAAAGGACAGGAGAGCTCCTATAATTCACCCCTCCACTTT. It translates to CASSKPLKGQESSYNSPLHF.

V is TRBV19 and J is TRBJ2-1; 8 positions agree with TRBD2. V lost 7 bases to trimming and J lost 1 base; unmatched junction nucleotides: 9. The germline V gene encodes CDR1 LNHDA and CDR2 SQIVND (reference sequence). This CDR3 has 16 amino acids. CDR3: CASKLSGSRSYNEQFF. In nucleotides, the CDR3 is TGTGCCAGTAAGTTGAGCGGGAGTCGGTCCTACAATGAGCAGTTCTTC.

This clonotype was observed many times. The genes are TRBV4-3 and TRBJ1-3; no definite D call. CDR3 size: 15 residues. The ends were cut back, 0 bases at V and 8 bases at J, with 14 bases in the middle. Germline V CDR1 and CDR2: LGHNA, YSLEER. The CDR3 DNA reads TGCGCCAGCAGCCAAGATCGGCATTCCGGCGACACCATATATTTT. It encodes CASSQDRHSGDTIYF.

CDR3 sequence (DNA): TGCGCCAGCAGCTTTGGGGGACATGAGCAGTTCTTC. Amino acids: CASSFGGHEQFF. The chain has TRBV5-1 and TRBJ2-1; tentatively, D is TRBD1 or TRBD2 (5 bases each). V lost 2 bases to trimming and J lost 8 bases, with 8 bases between them. The CDR3 is 12 amino acids. CDR1 SGHRS and CDR2 YFSETQ come from the germline V gene. Full variable domain (outside the CDR3, taken from reference TRBV5-1 and TRBJ2-1): KAGVTQTPRYLIKTRGQQVTLSCSPISGHRSVSWYQQTPGQGLQFLFEYFSETQRNKGNFPGRFSGRQFSNSRSEMNVSTLELGDSALYLCASSFGGHEQFFGPGTRLTVL.

The chain recombines TRBV2 with TRBJ2-3; the D gene is possibly TRBD2 (5 bases). The V end was cut by 4 bases, the J end by 4 bases, with 12 bases between. This CDR3 is built from 14 residues. Germline V gene sequence: CDR1 SNHLY, CDR2 FYNNEI. The CDR3 DNA follows: TGTGCCAGCAGTGGGGTTGGGAGCGCAGATACGCAGTATTTT. Its protein product is CASSGVGSADTQYF.

In this sample, this clonotype turned up many times. This chain uses TRBV5-1 with TRBJ2-3; D gene uncertain. V was shortened by 4 bases and J by 2 bases, with 14 bases between the two germline ends. The CDR3 is 15 residues long. Germline CDR1 is SGHRS and CDR2 is YFSETQ. The CDR3 sequence is CASSTEDGPTDTQYF. The CDR3 coding sequence is TGCGCCAGCAGCACGGAAGACGGCCCCACAGATACGCAGTATTTT.

This clonotype has a count of ten or more. V usage is TRBV19 and J usage is TRBJ2-7; the match to TRBD2 covers 9 bases. Per the germline V gene, CDR1 is LNHDA and CDR2 is SQIVND (reference sequence). This CDR3 contains 13 residues. J gave up 12 bases and V 2 bases, and 8 bases lay outside the gene matches. The CDR3 nucleotides read TGTGCCAGTAGTATATCTAGCGGGGAAAGTCCGTACTTC. This codes for CASSISSGESPYF.

In its sample, this clonotype was seen once. A single base separates this from a much larger clone, so it may be a read error. The conserved final phenylalanine or tryptophan is absent from the CDR3, which likely points to a read error. The chain carries TRBV13 and TRBJ1-3; D is unclear. CDR1 is PRHDT and CDR2 is FYEKMQ in the germline V gene (reference sequence). Trimming removed 3 bases from V and 4 bases from J, with 7 bases in between. This CDR3 has 13 amino acids. The CDR3: CASSLGLGNTIYL. As DNA, the CDR3 is TGTGCCAGCAGCTTGGGCCTAGGAAACACCATATATCTT.

The V gene is TRBV4-2, the J gene TRBJ2-7; D is possibly TRBD2 (6 bases). Germline loops: CDR1 LGHNA, CDR2 YNFKEQ. V was cut by 2 bases and J by 9 bases, with 29 bases left in between. The CDR3 is 18 amino acids. This chain's CDR3 is CASSQLTEDGDGGQVQYF. The CDR3 DNA reads TGTGCCAGCAGCCAACTCACAGAGGATGGGGACGGAGGGCAGGTGCAGTACTTC.